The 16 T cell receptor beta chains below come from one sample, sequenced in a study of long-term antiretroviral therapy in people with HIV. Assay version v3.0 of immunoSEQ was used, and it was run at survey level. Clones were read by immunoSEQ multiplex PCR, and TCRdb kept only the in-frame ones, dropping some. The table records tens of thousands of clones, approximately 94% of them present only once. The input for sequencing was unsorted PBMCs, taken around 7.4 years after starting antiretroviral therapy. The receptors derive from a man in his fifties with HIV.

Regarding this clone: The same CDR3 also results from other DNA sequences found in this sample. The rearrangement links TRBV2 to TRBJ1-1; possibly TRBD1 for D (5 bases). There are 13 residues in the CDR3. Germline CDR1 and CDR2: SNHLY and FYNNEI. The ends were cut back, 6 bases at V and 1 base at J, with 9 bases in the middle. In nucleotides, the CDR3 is TGTGCCAGCAGCCTCCAGGGGAACACTGAAGCTTTCTTT. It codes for CASSLQGNTEAFF.

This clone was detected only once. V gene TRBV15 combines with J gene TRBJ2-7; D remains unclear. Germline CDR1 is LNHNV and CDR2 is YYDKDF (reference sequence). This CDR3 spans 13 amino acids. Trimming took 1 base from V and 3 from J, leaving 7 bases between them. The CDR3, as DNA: TGTGCCACCAGCAGAGGGGCTGGCTACGAGCAGTACTTC. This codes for CATSRGAGYEQYF.

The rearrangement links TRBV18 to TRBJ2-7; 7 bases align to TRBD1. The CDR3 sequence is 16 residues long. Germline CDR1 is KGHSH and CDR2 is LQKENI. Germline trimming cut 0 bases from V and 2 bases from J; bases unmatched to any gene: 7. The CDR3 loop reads CASSPPLDRSPYEQYF. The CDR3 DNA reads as TGTGCCAGCTCACCACCGCTGGACAGGTCCCCCTACGAGCAGTACTTC.

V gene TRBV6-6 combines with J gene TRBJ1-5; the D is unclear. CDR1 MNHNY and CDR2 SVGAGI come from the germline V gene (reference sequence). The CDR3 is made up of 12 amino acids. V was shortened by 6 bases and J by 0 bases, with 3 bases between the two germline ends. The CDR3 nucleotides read TGTGCCAGCAGGGGTAGCAATCAGCCCCAGCATTTT. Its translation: CASRGSNQPQHF.

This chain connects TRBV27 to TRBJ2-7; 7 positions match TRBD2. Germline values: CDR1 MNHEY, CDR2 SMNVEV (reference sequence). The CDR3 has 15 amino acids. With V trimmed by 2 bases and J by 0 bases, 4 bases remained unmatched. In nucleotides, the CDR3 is TGTGCCAGCAGTTTAAAAGGCGGGGGCTCCTACGAGCAGTACTTC. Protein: CASSLKGGGSYEQYF.

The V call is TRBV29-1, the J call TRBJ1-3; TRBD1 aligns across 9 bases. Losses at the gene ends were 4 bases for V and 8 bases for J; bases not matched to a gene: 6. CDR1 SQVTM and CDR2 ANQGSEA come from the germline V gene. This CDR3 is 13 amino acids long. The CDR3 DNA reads TGCAGCGTTGGACAGGGGGTGGGCGACACCATATATTTT. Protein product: CSVGQGVGDTIYF. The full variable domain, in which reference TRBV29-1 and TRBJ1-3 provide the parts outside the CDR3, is SAVISQKPSRDICQRGTSLTIQCQVDSQVTMMFWYRQQPGQSLTLIATANQGSEATYESGFVIDKFPISRPNLTFSTLTVSNMSPEDSSIYLCSVGQGVGDTIYFGEGSWLTVV.

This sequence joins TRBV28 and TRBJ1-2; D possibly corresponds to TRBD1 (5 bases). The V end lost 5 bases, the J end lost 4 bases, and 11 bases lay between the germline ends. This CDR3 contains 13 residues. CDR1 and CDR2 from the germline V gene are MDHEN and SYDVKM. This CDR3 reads CASSKTGPYGYTF. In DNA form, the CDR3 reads TGTGCCAGCAGTAAAACAGGACCCTATGGCTACACCTTC.

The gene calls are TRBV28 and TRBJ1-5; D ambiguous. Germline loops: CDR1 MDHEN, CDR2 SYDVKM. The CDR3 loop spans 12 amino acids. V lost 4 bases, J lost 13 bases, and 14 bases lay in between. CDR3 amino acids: CASSSVIGYQHF. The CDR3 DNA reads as TGTGCCAGCAGTTCCGTTATAGGCTATCAGCATTTT.

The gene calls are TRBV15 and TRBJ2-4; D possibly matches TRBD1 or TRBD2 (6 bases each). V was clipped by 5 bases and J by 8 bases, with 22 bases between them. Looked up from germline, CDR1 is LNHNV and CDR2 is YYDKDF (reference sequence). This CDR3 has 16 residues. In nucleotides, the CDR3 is TGTGCCACCAGCCCCCGGGGGCTCACTGGCGGAGACATTCAGTACTTC. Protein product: CATSPRGLTGGDIQYF. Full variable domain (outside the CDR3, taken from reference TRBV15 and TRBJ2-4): DAMVIQNPRYQVTQFGKPVTLSCSQTLNHNVMYWYQQKSSQAPKLLFHYYDKDFNNEADTPDNFQSRRPNTSFCFLDIRSPGLGDTAMYLCATSPRGLTGGDIQYFGAGTRLSVL.

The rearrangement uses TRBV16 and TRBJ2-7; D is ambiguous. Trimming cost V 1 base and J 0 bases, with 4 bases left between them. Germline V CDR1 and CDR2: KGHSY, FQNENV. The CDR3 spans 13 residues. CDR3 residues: CASSQYNSYEQYF. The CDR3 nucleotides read TGTGCCAGCAGCCAATATAACTCCTACGAGCAGTACTTC.

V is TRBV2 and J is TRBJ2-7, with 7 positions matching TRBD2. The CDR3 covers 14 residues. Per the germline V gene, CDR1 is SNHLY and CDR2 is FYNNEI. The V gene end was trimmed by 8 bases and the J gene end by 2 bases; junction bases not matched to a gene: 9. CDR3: CASGEGGNPYEQYF. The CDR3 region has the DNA TGTGCCAGCGGGGAGGGCGGGAACCCCTACGAGCAGTACTTC.

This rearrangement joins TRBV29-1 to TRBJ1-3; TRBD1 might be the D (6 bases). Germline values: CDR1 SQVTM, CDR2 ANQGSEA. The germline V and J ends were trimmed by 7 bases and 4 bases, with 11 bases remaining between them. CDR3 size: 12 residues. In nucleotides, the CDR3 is TGCAGCGCCAGGGGCGAAGGAAACACCATATATTTT. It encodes CSARGEGNTIYF.

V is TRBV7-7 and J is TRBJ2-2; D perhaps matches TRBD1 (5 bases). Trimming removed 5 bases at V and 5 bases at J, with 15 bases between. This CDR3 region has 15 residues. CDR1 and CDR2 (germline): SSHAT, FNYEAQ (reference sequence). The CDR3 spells CASSPGIGPTGELFF. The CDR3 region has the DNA TGTGCCAGCAGCCCAGGGATTGGGCCGACCGGGGAGCTGTTTTTT.

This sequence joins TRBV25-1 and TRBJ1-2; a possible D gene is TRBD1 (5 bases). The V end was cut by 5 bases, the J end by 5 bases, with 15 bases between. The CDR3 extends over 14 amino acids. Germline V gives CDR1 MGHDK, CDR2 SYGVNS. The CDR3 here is CASSKDTSGYGYTF. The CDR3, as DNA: TGTGCCAGCAGTAAGGACACTAGCGGTTATGGCTACACCTTC.

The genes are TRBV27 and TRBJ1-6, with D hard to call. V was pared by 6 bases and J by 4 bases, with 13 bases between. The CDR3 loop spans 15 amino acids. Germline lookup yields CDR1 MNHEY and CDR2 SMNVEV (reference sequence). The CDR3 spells CASRNLGQYNSPLHF. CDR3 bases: TGTGCCAGCAGGAACCTCGGGCAGTATAATTCACCCCTCCACTTT.

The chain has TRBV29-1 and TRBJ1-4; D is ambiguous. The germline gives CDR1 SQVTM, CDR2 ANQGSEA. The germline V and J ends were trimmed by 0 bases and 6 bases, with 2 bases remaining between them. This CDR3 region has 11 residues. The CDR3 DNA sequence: TGCAGCGTTGAAGAGGATGAAAAACTGTTTTTT. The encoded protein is CSVEEDEKLFF. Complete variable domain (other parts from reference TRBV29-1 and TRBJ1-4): SAVISQKPSRDICQRGTSLTIQCQVDSQVTMMFWYRQQPGQSLTLIATANQGSEATYESGFVIDKFPISRPNLTFSTLTVSNMSPEDSSIYLCSVEEDEKLFFGSGTQLSVL.